Following are 32 T cell receptor beta chains from one sample sequenced in a study of shared clonotypes between healthy human individuals. Libraries were prepared by immunoSEQ multiplex PCR; TCRdb keeps only in-frame clonotypes and omits some of them. The sample includes about 300,000 clones, about 74% of them seen just once. Sequencing was performed on memory CD4+ T cells sorted from blood. Subset denoted: CD45RA-negative fraction. The receptors were gathered from a man between 25 and 39 years old in good health.

This rearrangement joins TRBV5-1 to TRBJ2-5; D gene uncertain. V was pared by 4 bases and J by 2 bases, with 6 bases between. The CDR3 is 12 amino acids. In germline, CDR1 is SGHRS, CDR2 YFSETQ. The CDR3 reads CASSAEQETQYF. The CDR3 region has the DNA TGCGCCAGCAGCGCGGAGCAAGAGACCCAGTACTTC.

The table lists this clone with a count of one. The chain uses TRBV4-1 and TRBJ1-2, with 10 bases identical to TRBD1. Looked up from germline, CDR1 is MGHRA and CDR2 is YSYEKL. The CDR3 has 16 residues. Trimming at V came to 1 base and at J to 4 bases, leaving 6 bases not matched to a gene. CDR3 bases: TGCGCCAGCAGCCAAGGGACAGGGGGAAGCGGCTATGGCTACACCTTC. Translating it yields CASSQGTGGSGYGYTF.

The chain carries TRBV19 and TRBJ1-1; D may be TRBD1 (5 bases). Trimming took off 0 bases at V and 13 bases at J, with 18 bases between the two ends. The CDR3 spans 14 residues. In germline, CDR1 is LNHDA, CDR2 SQIVND (reference sequence). CDR3 nucleotides: TGTGCCAGTAGTATAGATTCCGGGGCCCCTGTGGATTTCTTT. Protein: CASSIDSGAPVDFF.

V gene TRBV9 combines with J gene TRBJ1-2; 7 positions agree with TRBD1. The germline V gene has CDR1 SGDLS and CDR2 YYNGEE. The CDR3 covers 14 residues. The ends lost 4 bases at V and 4 bases at J; junction bases unmatched: 7. The CDR3 sequence: CASSLQQGTYGYTF. The CDR3 DNA reads TGTGCCAGCAGCCTTCAACAGGGGACCTATGGCTACACCTTC.

This clone appeared a few times. V is TRBV6-6 and J is TRBJ2-7; 8 positions match TRBD2. CDR3 length: 15 residues. J was trimmed by 6 bases and V by 6 bases; bases with no gene match: 13. Looked up from germline, CDR1 is MNHNY and CDR2 is SVGAGI (reference sequence). The CDR3 DNA sequence: TGTGCCAGCAGCTCCCTAGCCGCCGGGGGGGGCGAGCAGTACTTC. It translates to CASSSLAAGGGEQYF.

The chain carries TRBV9 and TRBJ2-7, with 9 bases that match TRBD1. In germline, CDR1 is SGDLS, CDR2 YYNGEE. V lost 10 bases, J lost 4 bases, and 9 bases stayed unmatched. The CDR3 extends over 13 amino acids. Here the CDR3 DNA reads TGTGCCTCCGGGACAGGGACCCTTTACGAGCAGTACTTC. Translated: CASGTGTLYEQYF.

Ten or more counts support this clone. The rearrangement uses TRBV28 and TRBJ2-7, with 7 bases fitting TRBD2. Germline lookup yields CDR1 MDHEN and CDR2 SYDVKM. CDR3 length equals 14 residues. The V gene end was trimmed by 6 bases and the J gene end by 4 bases; junction bases not matched to a gene: 9. CDR3: CASRPGTMNYEQYF. The DNA for the CDR3 is TGTGCCAGCAGGCCCGGGACTATGAATTACGAGCAGTACTTC.

The genes are TRBV28 and TRBJ2-7; 9 bases match TRBD2. There are 16 residues in the CDR3. The V segment lost 4 bases and the J segment 3 bases; nucleotides outside the gene matches: 10. The germline V gene encodes CDR1 MDHEN and CDR2 SYDVKM. DNA of the CDR3: TGTGCCAGCAGTTCCATAATGACTAGCGGAAACTACGAGCAGTACTTC. Translated, it gives CASSSIMTSGNYEQYF.

This chain links TRBV27 with TRBJ2-5, with 7 bases aligning to TRBD1. This CDR3 contains 15 residues. The V segment lost 3 bases and the J segment 4 bases; nucleotides outside the gene matches: 8. Germline lookup yields CDR1 MNHEY and CDR2 SMNVEV (reference sequence). The CDR3 bases are TGTGCCAGCAGTTTCGCAGGGGGTAGGGCAGAGACCCAGTACTTC. This codes for CASSFAGGRAETQYF.

This clone was observed a handful of times. The chain employs TRBV5-4 and TRBJ2-1, with D possibly matching TRBD2 (6 bases). The CDR3 spans 14 residues. The V gene lost 4 bases and the J gene lost 10 bases, with 18 bases spanning the gap. Germline V gene sequence: CDR1 SGHNT, CDR2 YYREEE (reference sequence). The CDR3 nucleotides are TGTGCCAGCAGCCCCTCGGCGGGGAGTGGGGAGCAGTTCTTC. Amino acids: CASSPSAGSGEQFF. The variable domain in full, with the rest retrieved from reference TRBV5-4 and TRBJ2-1, is ETGVTQSPTHLIKTRGQQVTLRCSSQSGHNTVSWYQQALGQGPQFIFQYYREEENGRGNFPPRFSGLQFPNYSSELNVNALELDDSALYLCASSPSAGSGEQFFGPGTRLTVL.

The chain recombines TRBV2 with TRBJ2-1; D is possibly TRBD2 (5 bases). CDR1 SNHLY and CDR2 FYNNEI come from the germline V gene. This CDR3 has 14 amino acids. V lost 7 bases to trimming and J lost 2 bases, with 12 bases between them. The CDR3 here is CASMGSYTYNEQFF. CDR3 DNA: TGTGCCAGCATGGGGAGCTACACCTACAATGAGCAGTTCTTC.

DNA of the CDR3: TGTGCCAGCAGTGAAGCGAGGATCGGGGACAATGAGCAGTTCTTC. It encodes CASSEARIGDNEQFF. The chain links TRBV2 to TRBJ2-1; possibly TRBD2 for D (5 bases). The germline V and J ends were trimmed by 0 bases and 5 bases, with 11 bases remaining between them. The CDR3 totals 15 residues. CDR1 and CDR2 (germline): SNHLY, FYNNEI.

This clone showed up many times. The V call is TRBV2, the J call TRBJ2-5; 8 nucleotides match TRBD1. Germline CDR1 and CDR2: SNHLY and FYNNEI. V shed 6 bases and J 2 bases; nucleotides not matched to a gene: 2. This CDR3 region has 13 residues. CDR3 DNA sequence: TGTGCCAGCAGGTACAGGGGGCAAGAGACCCAGTACTTC. Translation gives CASRYRGQETQYF.

The rearrangement joins TRBV19 to TRBJ2-5; TRBD2 matches at 9 bases. The V gene's germline CDR1 is LNHDA and CDR2 SQIVND (reference sequence). V shed 5 bases, J shed 13 bases, and the junction held 17 bases outside the gene matches. This CDR3 is built from 15 residues. The chain's CDR3 is CASSPRSPPSGVMYF. CDR3 nucleotides: TGTGCCAGTAGTCCCCGTTCCCCCCCTAGCGGGGTCATGTACTTC.

This clone was seen just once. The rearrangement links TRBV5-1 to TRBJ1-1; D gene ambiguous. CDR1 and CDR2 (germline): SGHRS, YFSETQ. Trimming pared 3 bases from V and 1 base from J, leaving 16 bases between. This CDR3 comprises 16 residues. The CDR3 DNA is TGCGCCAGCAGCTCATCGGCGGGTGGCGGGAACACTGAAGCTTTCTTT. Its translation: CASSSSAGGGNTEAFF. Complete variable domain (other parts from reference TRBV5-1 and TRBJ1-1): KAGVTQTPRYLIKTRGQQVTLSCSPISGHRSVSWYQQTPGQGLQFLFEYFSETQRNKGNFPGRFSGRQFSNSRSEMNVSTLELGDSALYLCASSSSAGGGNTEAFFGQGTRLTVV.

The genes are TRBV5-1 and TRBJ2-7; 13 bases match TRBD2. The CDR3 runs to 18 residues. V lost 4 bases to trimming and J lost 6 bases; unmatched junction nucleotides: 16. Germline V gene data show CDR1 as SGHRS and CDR2 as YFSETQ. CDR3 residues: CASSPRTSGSSWGAEQYF. CDR3 bases: TGCGCCAGCAGCCCCCGGACTAGCGGGAGTAGTTGGGGAGCCGAGCAGTACTTC.

Notes on this clone: The junction departs from the called germline gene at one end, perhaps through a read error. V and J are TRBV4-1 and TRBJ2-1, with 14 bases that match TRBD2. The CDR3 spans 18 residues. Germline V lookup: CDR1 MGHRA, CDR2 YSYEKL. CDR3: CASNQKTGTSGRVSEQFF. CDR3 sequence (DNA): TGCGCCAGCAACCAAAAAACAGGGACTAGCGGGAGAGTTAGTGAGCAGTTCTTC.

This clone was found once. The genes are TRBV4-2 and TRBJ2-5; the match to TRBD2 covers 14 bases. Per germline, CDR1 LGHNA and CDR2 YNFKEQ. CDR3 length equals 18 residues. V trimming: 2 bases; J trimming: 2 bases; junction bases outside the gene matches: 7. CDR3 coding DNA: TGTGCCAGCAGCCAACGACGACTAGCGGGAGGGCTTCAAGAGACCCAGTACTTC. Translation gives CASSQRRLAGGLQETQYF.

This clone was found a few times. The chain employs TRBV5-5 and TRBJ2-1, with D perhaps given as TRBD1 or TRBD2 (5 bases each). CDR3 length equals 14 residues. The ends were cut back, 2 bases at V and 3 bases at J, with 9 bases in the middle. Germline V gene data show CDR1 as SGHKS and CDR2 as YYEKEE (reference sequence). CDR3: CASSLMGDYNEQFF. Here the CDR3 DNA reads TGTGCCAGCAGCTTAATGGGGGACTACAATGAGCAGTTCTTC.

The chain combines TRBV10-3 with TRBJ2-7; TRBD2 matches 9 bases. Germline values: CDR1 ENHRY, CDR2 SYGVKD. Trimming at V came to 3 bases and at J to 3 bases, leaving 6 bases not matched to a gene. This CDR3 comprises 15 residues. DNA of the CDR3: TGTGCCATCAGTGACCGGACTAGCGAAAACTACGAGCAGTACTTC. Amino acids: CAISDRTSENYEQYF.

The chain joins TRBV12-5 to TRBJ1-1, with D possibly matching TRBD1 (6 bases). V was clipped by 6 bases and J by 1 base, with 6 bases between them. The CDR3 is 12 residues long. Germline CDR1 and CDR2: LGHNT and FRNRAP. CDR3 protein: CASGGQNTEAFF. In DNA form, the CDR3 reads TGTGCTAGTGGGGGACAGAACACTGAAGCTTTCTTT. Together with reference TRBV12-5 and TRBJ1-1, the CDR3 gives the full variable domain: DARVTQTPRHKVTEMGQEVTMRCQPILGHNTVFWYRQTMMQGLELLAYFRNRAPLDDSGMPKDRFSAEMPDATLATLKIQPSEPRDSAVYFCASGGQNTEAFFGQGTRLTVV.

The chain uses TRBV5-1 and TRBJ2-5, with 9 positions matching TRBD2. This CDR3 is 19 amino acids long. Trimming cost V 0 bases and J 1 base; bases outside gene matches: 13. Germline V gene data show CDR1 as SGHRS and CDR2 as YFSETQ. For the CDR3, the DNA is TGCGCCAGCAGCTTGGGAGGGTCTAGCGGGACTCTGGCCCAAGAGACCCAGTACTTC. It translates to CASSLGGSSGTLAQETQYF.

This chain uses TRBV30 with TRBJ2-7; D is perhaps TRBD1 (5 bases). The CDR3 runs 11 residues. CDR1 and CDR2 (germline): GTSNPN, SVGIG (reference sequence). Trimming took 6 bases from V and 5 from J, leaving 11 bases between them. The CDR3 DNA follows: TGTGCCTGTGGGGCCTACCACGAGCAGTACTTC. Amino acid sequence: CACGAYHEQYF.

This chain uses TRBV28 with TRBJ1-5; no clear D. The V and J ends lost 1 base and 3 bases respectively, with 7 bases between them. This CDR3 has 14 residues. Germline lookup yields CDR1 MDHEN and CDR2 SYDVKM. The CDR3 spells CASSLFSNNQPQHF. CDR3 coding DNA: TGTGCCAGCAGTTTATTTAGCAACAATCAGCCCCAGCATTTT.

The gene calls are TRBV7-9 and TRBJ2-1; D gene ambiguous. CDR1 and CDR2 (germline): SEHNR, FQNEAQ (reference sequence). V gave up 2 bases and J gave up 0 bases, with 14 bases separating them. The CDR3 is 17 amino acids. DNA of the CDR3: TGTGCCAGCAGCTTATGGCGCCGTACTTACTCCTACAATGAGCAGTTCTTC. Encoded protein: CASSLWRRTYSYNEQFF.

The chain is built from TRBV7-9 and TRBJ2-3, with 12 bases fitting TRBD2. This CDR3 is 17 amino acids long. Germline-derived CDR1 and CDR2 are SEHNR and FQNEAQ (reference sequence). Trimming took 5 bases from V and 6 from J; bases not matched to a gene: 12. The CDR3 loop is CASSPPSGRAAADTQYF. CDR3 coding DNA: TGTGCCAGCAGCCCCCCTAGCGGGAGGGCCGCAGCGGATACGCAGTATTTT. The variable domain in full, completed from reference TRBV7-9 and TRBJ2-3, reads DTGVSQNPRHKITKRGQNVTFRCDPISEHNRLYWYRQTLGQGPEFLTYFQNEAQLEKSRLLSDRFSAERPKGSFSTLEIQRTEQGDSAMYLCASSPPSGRAAADTQYFGPGTRLTVL.

V usage is TRBV7-2 and J usage is TRBJ2-3, with D possibly TRBD2 on 6 matching bases. The CDR3 has 16 residues. The V end was cut by 5 bases, the J end by 1 base, with 16 bases between. Looked up from germline, CDR1 is SGHTA and CDR2 is FQGNSA. CDR3 protein: CASSMKWRDRTDTQYF. The CDR3 nucleotides are TGTGCCAGCAGCATGAAGTGGCGGGACCGCACAGATACGCAGTATTTT.

This rearrangement joins TRBV29-1 to TRBJ2-3; D ambiguous. Deletions cut 6 bases from V and 1 base from J, with 8 bases between. CDR3 size: 12 residues. Germline-derived CDR1 and CDR2 are SQVTM and ANQGSEA. The CDR3 here is CSVVKGTDTQYF. In DNA, the CDR3 is TGCAGCGTAGTTAAGGGCACAGATACGCAGTATTTT.

This chain links TRBV5-6 with TRBJ1-1; D may be TRBD1 (5 bases). The length of the CDR3 is 16 residues. The germline V and J ends were trimmed by 0 bases and 5 bases, with 17 bases remaining between them. Per the germline V gene, CDR1 is SGHDT and CDR2 is YYEEEE. The CDR3 protein is CASSLAMAGWDTEAFF. The DNA for the CDR3 is TGTGCCAGCAGCTTGGCCATGGCAGGGTGGGATACTGAAGCTTTCTTT.

CDR3 amino acids: CASSQGGRAEAFF. In DNA, the CDR3 is TGTGCCAGCAGCCAAGGGGGGAGAGCTGAAGCTTTCTTT. The rearrangement uses TRBV11-3 and TRBJ1-1; a weak D match, TRBD1 (6 bases). The CDR3 has 13 amino acids. In germline, CDR1 is SGHNT, CDR2 YENEEA. Trimming took off 5 bases at V and 6 bases at J, with 13 bases between the two ends.

The rearrangement uses TRBV5-1 and TRBJ2-5; D could derive from TRBD1 or TRBD2 (6 bases each). Germline V gives CDR1 SGHRS, CDR2 YFSETQ. This CDR3 region has 15 residues. Between the trimmed V and J ends, which lost 5 bases and 2 bases, there was a span of 16 bases. The CDR3: CASSYQGGKQETQYF. Here the CDR3 DNA reads TGCGCCAGCAGTTACCAAGGGGGGAAACAAGAGACCCAGTACTTC. Using reference TRBV5-1 and TRBJ2-5 for the parts outside the CDR3, the full variable domain is KAGVTQTPRYLIKTRGQQVTLSCSPISGHRSVSWYQQTPGQGLQFLFEYFSETQRNKGNFPGRFSGRQFSNSRSEMNVSTLELGDSALYLCASSYQGGKQETQYFGPGTRLLVL.

In its sample, this clone was seen a few times. The CDR3 coding sequence is TGCAGCGCTGGAGGACAGGGAGGATACTACGAGCAGTACTTC. This gives the protein CSAGGQGGYYEQYF. The chain is built from TRBV29-1 and TRBJ2-7; 8 bases align to TRBD1. V lost 7 bases to trimming and J lost 3 bases; unmatched junction nucleotides: 11. The CDR3 is made up of 14 amino acids. Looked up from germline, CDR1 is SQVTM and CDR2 is ANQGSEA.